The 20 T cell receptor beta chains reported below all come from one sample, sequenced in a study of cytomegalovirus exposure and HLA in healthy donors. The PCR used 60 Vbeta and 13 Jbeta primers. Libraries were prepared by immunoSEQ multiplex PCR; TCRdb keeps only in-frame clonotypes and omits some of them. The sample includes 200,000 to 250,000 clones, about 85% of them seen just once. The sequencing sample was made of PBMCs. These receptors were obtained from a human donor in good health.

The genes are TRBV6-1 and TRBJ2-2; 10 nucleotides match TRBD2. In germline, CDR1 is MNHNS, CDR2 SASEGT. This CDR3 comprises 15 residues. The V gene end was trimmed by 6 bases and the J gene end by 3 bases; junction bases not matched to a gene: 4. The CDR3 loop reads CASSKSGRDTGELFF. The CDR3 nucleotides read TGTGCCAGCAGCAAAAGCGGGAGGGACACCGGGGAGCTGTTTTTT.

This clone was observed once. The chain carries TRBV19 and TRBJ1-5; perhaps TRBD1 as D (5 bases). V lost 8 bases and J 0 bases, leaving 20 bases between the germline ends. The CDR3 consists of 17 residues. The germline V gene encodes CDR1 LNHDA and CDR2 SQIVND (reference sequence). DNA for the CDR3: TGTGCCAGTGATGTGGGGAGGGGACTTTATAGCAATCAGCCCCAGCATTTT. Its protein is CASDVGRGLYSNQPQHF.

The chain employs TRBV6-1 and TRBJ2-1; 8 nucleotides line up with TRBD2. Losses at the gene ends were 8 bases for V and 1 base for J; bases not matched to a gene: 4. The CDR3 has 14 amino acids. Germline V CDR1 and CDR2: MNHNS, SASEGT. CDR3 region: CASGTSGSYNEQFF. The CDR3 nucleotides are TGTGCCAGCGGAACTAGCGGTTCCTACAATGAGCAGTTCTTC.

V and J are TRBV7-6 and TRBJ2-1, with D perhaps matching TRBD1 (6 bases). V dropped 0 bases and J dropped 6 bases, with 12 bases sitting between them. Germline V gives CDR1 SGHVS, CDR2 FNYEAQ. The CDR3 length is 15 residues. The CDR3 loop reads CASSLAGAGVNEQFF. As DNA, the CDR3 is TGTGCCAGCAGCTTAGCGGGGGCAGGCGTCAATGAGCAGTTCTTC.

The chain employs TRBV27 and TRBJ1-6, with 7 bases aligning to TRBD1. Germline loops: CDR1 MNHEY, CDR2 SMNVEV (reference sequence). V lost 8 bases to trimming and J lost 7 bases; unmatched junction nucleotides: 2. The CDR3 runs to 12 residues. CDR3 bases: TGTGCCAGCCGCAGGGGGAATTCACCCCTCCACTTT. This encodes CASRRGNSPLHF.

The chain has TRBV12-5 and TRBJ2-7; no firm D call. This CDR3 contains 12 residues. The germline V gene has CDR1 LGHNT and CDR2 FRNRAP. V lost 8 bases and J 2 bases, leaving 10 bases between the germline ends. This CDR3 is CASYRVPYEQYF. The CDR3 coding sequence is TGTGCTAGTTATCGCGTCCCCTACGAGCAGTACTTC.

The chain couples TRBV5-4 to TRBJ2-2, with TRBD2 identical over 8 bases. This CDR3 spans 15 amino acids. V lost 4 bases, J lost 5 bases, and 7 bases stayed unmatched. Germline CDR1 is SGHNT and CDR2 is YYREEE (reference sequence). The DNA for the CDR3 is TGTGCCAGCAGCCCTAGGACTAGCCGAACCGGGGAGCTGTTTTTT. Encoded protein: CASSPRTSRTGELFF.

V is TRBV5-1 and J is TRBJ1-4; maybe TRBD1 (5 bases). The V gene lost 6 bases and the J gene lost 4 bases, with 13 bases spanning the gap. The V gene's germline CDR1 is SGHRS and CDR2 YFSETQ. CDR3 size: 14 residues. In DNA form, the CDR3 reads TGCGCCAGCAACTATGGGGGGGATAATGAAAAACTGTTTTTT. Residues: CASNYGGDNEKLFF.

This chain connects TRBV2 to TRBJ2-2; 11 nucleotides line up with TRBD2. V shed 11 bases and J 9 bases; nucleotides not matched to a gene: 5. This CDR3 has 12 amino acids. Germline assignment: CDR1 SNHLY and CDR2 FYNNEI. CDR3 nucleotides: TGTGCCGGGGGGACTAGCGGTAGGGAGCTGTTTTTT. Protein sequence: CAGGTSGRELFF.

The V and J genes are TRBV7-2 and TRBJ2-1, with unresolved D. Trimming took 1 base from V and 3 from J, leaving 13 bases between them. This CDR3 spans 16 amino acids. Germline assignment: CDR1 SGHTA and CDR2 FQGNSA. CDR3 in DNA: TGTGCCAGCAGCTTAGACTTCCCCACTATCTACAATGAGCAGTTCTTC. Amino acid sequence: CASSLDFPTIYNEQFF.

The V and J genes are TRBV19 and TRBJ2-6; D not certain. This CDR3 comprises 15 residues. The germline CDR1 and CDR2 sequences are LNHDA and SQIVND (reference sequence). With 6 bases removed from V and 0 bases from J, the gap between germline ends came to 9 bases. CDR3 amino acids: CASRPLNSGANVLTF. The DNA for the CDR3 is TGTGCCAGTAGACCACTTAACTCTGGGGCCAACGTCCTGACTTTC.

The chain combines TRBV7-9 with TRBJ1-2; 11 nucleotides line up with TRBD1. From germline, CDR1 is SEHNR and CDR2 FQNEAQ (reference sequence). The CDR3 is 13 residues long. J gave up 7 bases and V 7 bases, and 5 bases lay outside the gene matches. The CDR3 is CASKGQGDPGYTF. DNA for the CDR3: TGTGCCAGCAAGGGACAGGGGGATCCTGGCTACACCTTC.

The genes are TRBV4-1 and TRBJ2-7; D call uncertain. This CDR3 is 14 amino acids long. The ends were cut back, 3 bases at V and 2 bases at J, with 11 bases in the middle. Germline CDR1 MGHRA, CDR2 YSYEKL. The CDR3: CASSQSGQTYEQYF. The CDR3 nucleotides are TGCGCCAGCAGCCAGAGTGGGCAGACCTACGAGCAGTACTTC.

This rearrangement joins TRBV5-1 to TRBJ2-2; 9 positions agree with TRBD1. This CDR3 has 15 amino acids. With 4 bases clipped from V and 7 bases from J, the junction kept 8 bases outside the gene matches. Germline assignment: CDR1 SGHRS and CDR2 YFSETQ. In DNA form, the CDR3 reads TGCGCCAGCAGCGGGGCCGGGACAGGGAACGGGGAGCTGTTTTTT. The encoded protein is CASSGAGTGNGELFF.

The chain links TRBV9 to TRBJ2-2; 7 bases match TRBD2. The CDR3 loop spans 16 amino acids. V shed 4 bases, J shed 0 bases, and the junction held 6 bases outside the gene matches. Germline loops: CDR1 SGDLS, CDR2 YYNGEE. The CDR3 reads CASSLSTSSNTGELFF. The CDR3 bases are TGTGCCAGCAGCCTATCGACTAGCTCGAACACCGGGGAGCTGTTTTTT.

This chain connects TRBV4-3 to TRBJ2-7; TRBD1 aligns across 10 bases. V lost 0 bases and J lost 3; bases outside the gene matches: 2. The CDR3 totals 15 residues. The germline V gene encodes CDR1 LGHNA and CDR2 YSLEER. The CDR3 is CASSQDGQGDYEQYF. CDR3 coding DNA: TGCGCCAGCAGCCAAGACGGACAGGGGGACTACGAGCAGTACTTC.

This chain joins TRBV7-3 and TRBJ2-5; the match to TRBD2 covers 10 bases. The CDR3 is 20 residues long. Germline lookup yields CDR1 SGHTA and CDR2 FQGTGA. V lost 5 bases, J lost 1 base, and 19 bases stayed unmatched. CDR3 region: CASSKRPSGSVVGFQETQYF. The CDR3 nucleotides read TGTGCCAGCAGCAAGAGACCTAGCGGGAGCGTCGTTGGGTTCCAAGAGACCCAGTACTTC.

The chain has TRBV7-9 and TRBJ2-7; D gene ambiguous. CDR1 and CDR2 (germline): SEHNR, FQNEAQ (reference sequence). The CDR3 covers 15 residues. The V gene lost 4 bases and the J gene lost 0 bases, with 13 bases spanning the gap. The CDR3, as DNA: TGTGCCAGCAGCTACCGACTTGGGTCCTCCTACGAGCAGTACTTC. Its protein product is CASSYRLGSSYEQYF.

In this sample, this clone turned up a few times. The V gene is TRBV5-6, the J gene TRBJ1-1; TRBD1 aligns across 7 bases. V shed 3 bases and J 7 bases; nucleotides not matched to a gene: 12. The CDR3 totals 15 residues. Germline V gives CDR1 SGHDT, CDR2 YYEEEE. In nucleotides, the CDR3 is TGTGCCAGCAGCTGGAGTCACAGGGGCCGGGATGAAGCTTTCTTT. Its translation is CASSWSHRGRDEAFF.

The chain employs TRBV10-1 and TRBJ2-1; 10 bases align to TRBD1. This CDR3 is 14 amino acids long. The V and J ends lost 3 bases and 9 bases, in that order; junction bases with no gene match: 5. Germline V gives CDR1 WNHNN, CDR2 SYGVQD (reference sequence). The CDR3 loop is CASSEGTGVSEQFF. Written as DNA, the CDR3 is TGCGCCAGCAGTGAAGGGACAGGGGTGTCTGAGCAGTTCTTC.